This T cell receptor beta chain comes out of a study of T-cell reconstitution after alpha-beta-depleted transplantation in children (dated by TCRdb to between 2015 and 2016). Regarding the complete study: The study quantitatively tracked T-cell immune reconstitution after TCRalphabeta/CD19-depleted allogeneic hematopoietic cell transplantation in children using TCR repertoire profiling.

Concerning this clonotype: Its antigen specificity is not known. Base qualities are missing; no much larger clone stands one base away.

V is pared back by 4 bases and J by 5 bases, with 20 bases lying between the germline termini. The germline V gene (reference sequence) specifies DFQATT as CDR1 and SNEGSKA as CDR2. From the cysteine through the phenylalanine, the CDR3 covers 15 amino acids. The read is trimmed to its CDR3 DNA, 45 bases read in frame from base 1. Libraries were prepared through PCR. TCRdb records Illumina HiSeq 2500 as the sequencer. TCR libraries were prepared with molecular barcoding, using unique molecular identifiers to normalize TCRbeta repertoire quantification. TCRdb reworked the public reads: Q25 trimming with fastp, MiXCR clone assembly, productive beta chains retained. Records with the same CDR3 protein are collapsed into one entry carrying the most frequent genes and DNA. Here the sample has some 600,000 distinct CDR3 sequences; 16% occur a single time. The top ten hold 1.1% of the sample.

This sequence originates from a human donor who donated a stem cell graft to a child with acute myeloid leukemia. Sample: PBMCs from the stem cell graft donor, taken from the stem cell graft. The rearrangement combines TRBV20-1 with TRBJ2-5, with a weak D call of TRBD2 (6 bases match). The nucleotide sequence is TGCAGTGCTATACTAGCCAGGGCCGGGAAGGAGACCCAGTACTTC. It encodes CSAILARAGKETQYF.